Listed below are T cell receptor beta chains from one sample, sequenced in a study of identical twins. Each CDR3 protein gets one entry after TCRdb re-called the 5' RACE reads with MiXCR. The sample holds fewer than 650,000 distinct CDR3 sequences, more than 9% seen once. These data also featured in a second study, about yellow fever vaccine responses in identical twins.

Sequencing was performed on PBMCs. The receptors originated from a young woman in good health. Each CDR3 is given with its conserved first and last residue.

V gene: TRBV7-6
CDR3 protein: CASSFMRGPSYEQYF

V gene: TRBV9
CDR3 protein: CASSASGGLYEQFF

V gene: TRBV29-1
CDR3 protein: CSVQPQGKADTQYF

V gene: TRBV9
CDR3 protein: CASSVSGAGSRYNEQFF

V gene: TRBV29-1
CDR3 protein: CSVAPAGAIYNEQFF

V gene: TRBV6-5
CDR3 protein: CASSYPGLEQFF

V gene: TRBV27
CDR3 protein: CASSLRGHTGELFF

V gene: TRBV7-2
CDR3 protein: CASSLWAQGQGALEQYF

V gene: TRBV9
CDR3 protein: CASSVGVSGFHEQYF

V gene: TRBV30
CDR3 protein: CAWSVLGRDYEQYF

V gene: TRBV10-3
CDR3 protein: CASRGVGANVLTF

V gene: TRBV13
CDR3 protein: CASSDPGSPGELFF

V gene: TRBV21-1
CDR3 protein: CASSKLRGGRAKTQYF

V gene: TRBV5-1
CDR3 protein: CASSLAGQRLSYEQYF

V gene: TRBV6-2/TRBV6-3
CDR3 protein: CASSPQGVGANVLTF

V gene: TRBV7-2
CDR3 protein: CASSFGGYTEAFF

V gene: TRBV14
CDR3 protein: CASSQSRSSNEQFF

V gene: TRBV6-5
CDR3 protein: CASSYGPGGGEQYF

V gene: TRBV12-3/TRBV12-4
CDR3 protein: CASSLAATRAGANVLTF

V gene: TRBV12-3/TRBV12-4
CDR3 protein: CASRGDTSYEQYF

V gene: TRBV20-1
CDR3 protein: CSARAGTSGETGELFF

V gene: TRBV7-9
CDR3 protein: CASSFGGNQPQHF

V gene: TRBV4-3
CDR3 protein: CASSHSGSLTYNEQFF

V gene: TRBV6-2/TRBV6-3
CDR3 protein: CASSPDFSRGTQYF

V gene: TRBV7-8
CDR3 protein: CASSSGLAGLYNEQFF

V gene: TRBV3-1
CDR3 protein: CASSQALGGSGELFF

V gene: TRBV7-9
CDR3 protein: CASSFPTGVETQYF

V gene: TRBV29-1
CDR3 protein: CSVLVSTGELFF

V gene: TRBV7-7
CDR3 protein: CASSLGGAGEDNEQFF

V gene: TRBV10-3
CDR3 protein: CAISESQGVQPQHF

V gene: TRBV29-1
CDR3 protein: CSVGGRGGTDTQYF

V gene: TRBV18
CDR3 protein: CASSPGLAGGNRYNEQFF

V gene: TRBV28
CDR3 protein: CASRTHYEQYF

V gene: TRBV6-5
CDR3 protein: CASSYAQGYYDEQFF

V gene: TRBV20-1
CDR3 protein: CSARTSGTDTQYF

V gene: TRBV7-9
CDR3 protein: CASSNEAASSYEQYF

V gene: TRBV7-9
CDR3 protein: CASSGRVAGEQYF

V gene: TRBV7-2
CDR3 protein: CASSPGTGADTQYF

V gene: TRBV24-1
CDR3 protein: CATSRPGGEETQYF

V gene: TRBV5-1
CDR3 protein: CASSSAGTGGRETQYF

V gene: TRBV7-8
CDR3 protein: CASSPGGLAVDTQYF

V gene: TRBV10-3
CDR3 protein: CAISEYSGDTQYF

V gene: TRBV5-1
CDR3 protein: CASSFNRRQGMSNEQFF

V gene: TRBV4-3
CDR3 protein: CASSQDFGAVYEQYF

V gene: TRBV6-2/TRBV6-3
CDR3 protein: CATTRVNTGELFF

V gene: TRBV29-1
CDR3 protein: CSVEDRGGGYTF

V gene: TRBV19
CDR3 protein: CASSMVGLAGAKNIQYF

V gene: TRBV4-3
CDR3 protein: CASSQGAGQSYEQYF

V gene: TRBV6-4
CDR3 protein: CASSDRFNWGGTDTQYF

V gene: TRBV12-3/TRBV12-4
CDR3 protein: CASATDMGGYTF

V gene: TRBV6-1
CDR3 protein: CASMGLAGGLSYEQYF

V gene: TRBV10-3
CDR3 protein: CAISTGQSHSSYEQYF

V gene: TRBV4-1
CDR3 protein: CASSQQGGFSYEQYF